These T cell receptor beta chains were read from a single sample in a study of cytomegalovirus exposure and HLA in healthy donors. Libraries were prepared by immunoSEQ multiplex PCR; TCRdb keeps only in-frame clonotypes and omits some of them. The listing contains 100,000 to 150,000 clones. Material for sequencing was PBMCs. The receptors here all came from a man aged 35 to 55 in good health and CMV-seronegative. CDR3s include the opening cysteine and the closing phenylalanine or tryptophan. The D gene is left open where the match is weak.

v_gene	d_gene	j_gene	CDR3nt	CDR3aa
TRBV27	TRBD2	TRBJ2-1	TGTGCCAGCAGGGGGAGCGGGAGGGTTGAGCAGTTCTTC	CASRGSGRVEQFF
TRBV5-1	TRBD2	TRBJ2-3	TGCGCCAGCAGCGTGGGACTAGAAGGGGATACGCAGTATTTT	CASSVGLEGDTQYF
TRBV11-3	TRBD1	TRBJ2-5	TGTGCCAGCAGCTTGGTAGGGACAGTTCCACAAGAGACCCAGTACTTC	CASSLVGTVPQETQYF
TRBV7-2	NA	TRBJ2-1	TGTGCCAGCAGGCCCTTTGGGGACAAGATAAACAATGAGCAGTTCTTC	CASRPFGDKINNEQFF
TRBV5-6	NA	TRBJ1-2	TGTGCCAGCACCTATGGTGTACTTCGCGGCTACACCTTC	CASTYGVLRGYTF
TRBV6-5	TRBD2	TRBJ2-1	TGTGCCACCCGTAGCGGGAATCCCTACAATGAGCAGTTCTTC	CATRSGNPYNEQFF
TRBV9	TRBD2	TRBJ2-7	TGTGCCAGCAGCGTAGGACTTAGCGGGAGAAGTGAGCAGTACTTC	CASSVGLSGRSEQYF
TRBV6-6	NA	TRBJ2-7	TGTGCCAGCAGTTCTTACTACGAGCAGTACTTC	CASSSYYEQYF
TRBV6-5	NA	TRBJ2-1	TGTGCCAGCAGACCCGAGGGCCCTGCCCACAATGAGCAGTTCTTC	CASRPEGPAHNEQFF
TRBV5-8	TRBD2	TRBJ2-7	TGTGCCAGCAGCTTGGTGGGACTAGGGGAACACGAGCAGTACTTC	CASSLVGLGEHEQYF
TRBV11-2	TRBD1	TRBJ2-7	TGTGCCAGCAGCTCGACGGGACAGGGGAGATCCGAGCAGTACTTC	CASSSTGQGRSEQYF
TRBV5-1	NA	TRBJ1-3	TGCGCCAGCGGGGAGGGAGGCTCTGGAAACACCATATATTTT	CASGEGGSGNTIYF
TRBV7-9	TRBD1	TRBJ1-2	TGTGCCAGCAGTGGGACAGGGGGCAGCCCGTGGTATGGCTACACCTTC	CASSGTGGSPWYGYTF
TRBV28	NA	TRBJ1-4	TGTGCCAGCAGTTTATTTTCAGGGCTAGGAAAACTGTTTTTT	CASSLFSGLGKLFF
TRBV7-6	TRBD2	TRBJ2-1	TGTGCCAGCAGCTTGGGGACTAGCTCCTACAATGAGCAGTTCTTC	CASSLGTSSYNEQFF
TRBV30	NA	TRBJ1-5	TGTGCCTGGAGTGTAATCCGGCAGTCCTCCCCGCGAGGTCAGCCCCAGCATTTT	CAWSVIRQSSPRGQPQHF
TRBV6-1	TRBD1	TRBJ1-5	TGTGCCAGCAGTTCTCGGGACAGACCTCAGCCCCAGCATTTT	CASSSRDRPQPQHF
TRBV7-2	TRBD1	TRBJ2-5	TGTGCCAGCAGCTTACTACCGGGACAGCAAGAGACCCAGTACTTC	CASSLLPGQQETQYF
TRBV7-6	NA	TRBJ2-1	TGTGCCAGCAGCTTAACCGGAGCACCCTACAATGAGCAGTTCTTC	CASSLTGAPYNEQFF
TRBV7-9	NA	TRBJ2-4	TGTGCCAGCAGCTTAGGGGCCCTAGCCAAAAACATTCAGTACTTC	CASSLGALAKNIQYF
TRBV4-1	TRBD2	TRBJ2-2	TGCGCCAGCAGCCAAGATAGCGGGAGGTTGAACACCGGGGAGCTGTTTTTT	CASSQDSGRLNTGELFF
TRBV9	NA	TRBJ2-7	TGTGCCAGCAGCTTTCAGGGGTCCTACGAGCAGTACTTC	CASSFQGSYEQYF
TRBV28	NA	TRBJ1-2	TGTGCCAGCAAGAGGGCGAACTATGGCTACACCTTC	CASKRANYGYTF
TRBV7-9	TRBD1	TRBJ1-6	TGTGCCAGCAGCCCCCAGGGGGTACGTTCACCCCTCCACTTT	CASSPQGVRSPLHF
TRBV15	NA	TRBJ2-7	TGTGCCACCAGCAGAGATCGGACGGGAGAGCAGTACTTC	CATSRDRTGEQYF
TRBV11-3	NA	TRBJ1-5	TGTGCCAGCAGCGATAGAGGCAATCAGCCCCAGCATTTT	CASSDRGNQPQHF
TRBV7-6	NA	TRBJ2-2	TGTGCCAGCAGCCCGCTAGCGCGGACGAACACCGGGGAGCTGTTTTTT	CASSPLARTNTGELFF
TRBV28	NA	TRBJ1-5	TGTGCCAGCACCCTCCCGTGGGGCGAGCCCCAGCATTTT	CASTLPWGEPQHF
TRBV10-1	NA	TRBJ1-1	TGCGCCAGGGTGGGGGGGTTTGAGGACACTGAAGCTTTCTTT	CARVGGFEDTEAFF
TRBV27	NA	TRBJ1-1	TGTGCCAGCAGAGACTCTGGTAGATTGAACACTGAAGCTTTCTTT	CASRDSGRLNTEAFF
TRBV6-5	TRBD1	TRBJ2-3	TGTGCCAGCGGGAGGACAGGGACAGATACGCAGTATTTT	CASGRTGTDTQYF